These 19 T cell receptor beta chains came from one sample sequenced in a study of blood T cell repertoires in COVID-19. TCRdb's copy holds only in-frame clones and misses some; the assay was immunoSEQ multiplex PCR. Of 200,000 to 250,000 clones listed, approximately 84% were seen once; the top ten hold about 15%. What was sequenced was PBMCs or T cells enriched from blood (not recorded which). The source is a middle-aged man who had recovered from COVID-19.

The chain employs TRBV7-2 and TRBJ1-2; 11 bases map to TRBD1. This CDR3 spans 15 amino acids. After removal of 5 bases from V and 6 bases from J, the junction contained 8 bases not matched to a gene. The germline V gene encodes CDR1 SGHTA and CDR2 FQGNSA. CDR3 protein: CASSTRTGGIHGYTF. The CDR3 coding sequence is TGTGCCAGCAGCACAAGGACAGGGGGCATCCATGGCTACACCTTC.

CDR3 nucleotide sequence: TGTGCCAGCAGCTTAGCGGGGCCCTACGAGCAGTACTTC. Translated: CASSLAGPYEQYF. The chain joins TRBV6-2 or TRBV6-3 to TRBJ2-7, with 8 positions matching TRBD2. The CDR3 has 13 amino acids. Germline loops: CDR1 MNHEY, CDR2 SVGEGT. J gave up 2 bases and V 6 bases, and 3 bases lay outside the gene matches.

This clone has a single count. The rearrangement links TRBV27 to TRBJ2-3; TRBD1 agrees at 8 bases. Losses at the gene ends were 6 bases for V and 6 bases for J; bases not matched to a gene: 8. The germline CDR1 and CDR2 sequences are MNHEY and SMNVEV (reference sequence). The CDR3 has 14 amino acids. The DNA for the CDR3 is TGTGCCAGCAGCCCTGGGACAGGCCCCGATACGCAGTATTTT. As protein: CASSPGTGPDTQYF.

V usage is TRBV7-9 and J usage is TRBJ1-2; D is possibly TRBD1 (5 bases). The germline V and J ends were trimmed by 7 bases and 4 bases, with 16 bases remaining between them. Germline V lookup: CDR1 SEHNR, CDR2 FQNEAQ (reference sequence). This CDR3 is 14 amino acids long. In DNA, the CDR3 is TGTGCCAGCACTCTGGCGGGGCTACCCTATGGCTACACCTTC. It translates to CASTLAGLPYGYTF. Combining the CDR3 with reference TRBV7-9 and TRBJ1-2 gives the whole variable domain DTGVSQNPRHKITKRGQNVTFRCDPISEHNRLYWYRQTLGQGPEFLTYFQNEAQLEKSRLLSDRFSAERPKGSFSTLEIQRTEQGDSAMYLCASTLAGLPYGYTFGSGTRLTVV.

The CDR3 spells CASSFGGAGRGYTF. The CDR3 DNA reads as TGTGCCAGCAGCTTCGGTGGGGCTGGCCGCGGCTACACCTTC. This rearrangement joins TRBV5-8 to TRBJ1-2; possible D gene TRBD1, 5 bases. Germline CDR1 is SGHTS and CDR2 is YDEGEE. Trimming shortened V by 2 bases and J by 8 bases, and 16 bases separated the two germline ends. CDR3 size: 14 residues.

The rearrangement joins TRBV30 to TRBJ2-5; D possibly corresponds to TRBD2 (6 bases). The germline CDR1 and CDR2 sequences are GTSNPN and SVGIG (reference sequence). The CDR3 runs to 14 residues. The V and J ends lost 3 bases and 2 bases respectively, with 13 bases between them. CDR3: CAWRGGLLQETQYF. The DNA of the CDR3 is TGTGCCTGGAGGGGGGGACTGCTACAAGAGACCCAGTACTTC.

As for this clone: The junction departs from the called germline gene at one end, perhaps through a read error. The rearrangement links TRBV7-3 to TRBJ2-5, with unresolved D. This CDR3 has 13 amino acids. The germline V gene has CDR1 SGHTA and CDR2 FQGTGA. This CDR3 reads CASSLRVQDTQYF. CDR3 bases: TGTGCCAGCAGCTTGAGAGTCCAAGATACCCAGTACTTC.

This sequence joins TRBV7-9 and TRBJ2-5, with a weak D call TRBD2 (6 bases). Germline CDR1 reads SEHNR; CDR2 reads FQNEAQ (reference sequence). Trimming stripped 6 bases from V and 5 bases from J, with 19 bases between. The CDR3 covers 15 residues. CDR3 region: CASSAALGGVETQYF. CDR3 nucleotides: TGTGCCAGCAGTGCAGCCCTCGGAGGGGTTGAGACCCAGTACTTC.

This clone has just one count. The chain carries TRBV11-1 and TRBJ2-1; TRBD1 might be the D (6 bases). The CDR3 contains 16 residues. CDR1 and CDR2 from the germline V gene are SGHAT and FQDESV (reference sequence). V lost 0 bases and J lost 6, with 15 bases in between. The CDR3 sequence is CASSLAFDRRGNEQFF. The CDR3 coding sequence is TGTGCCAGCAGCTTAGCGTTCGACAGGCGAGGCAATGAGCAGTTCTTC.

The chain is built from TRBV28 and TRBJ1-4; 7 bases fit TRBD1. Germline lookup yields CDR1 MDHEN and CDR2 SYDVKM. This CDR3 contains 14 residues. The ends lost 6 bases at V and 8 bases at J; junction bases unmatched: 9. DNA of the CDR3: TGTGCCAGCAGCTCCAGGGGGGTTTGGGAAAAACTGTTTTTT. Its translation is CASSSRGVWEKLFF.

This clone was found a few times. The genes are TRBV23-1 and TRBJ1-1; 7 bases align to TRBD1. TRBV23-1 is sorted into the ORF group, with uncertain function. V shed 8 bases, J shed 5 bases, and the junction held 8 bases outside the gene matches. The CDR3 is 13 amino acids. CDR3 in DNA: TGCGCCAGCCCTCGACAGGGTGATACTGAAGCTTTCTTT. Amino acid sequence: CASPRQGDTEAFF.

The CDR3 here is CASARGQGINEQFF. The CDR3 coding sequence is TGTGCCAGCGCTAGAGGACAGGGCATCAATGAGCAGTTCTTC. J is TRBJ2-1 and V is TRBV27; 8 nucleotides align to TRBD1. After removal of 8 bases from V and 6 bases from J, the junction contained 9 bases not matched to a gene. This CDR3 spans 14 amino acids. Germline V CDR1 and CDR2: MNHEY, SMNVEV (reference sequence).

The rearrangement links TRBV6-5 to TRBJ2-3; D possibly corresponds to TRBD2 (6 bases). Trimming cost V 2 bases and J 5 bases, with 17 bases left between them. This CDR3 is built from 16 residues. Per germline, CDR1 MNHEY and CDR2 SVGAGI. The DNA for the CDR3 is TGTGCCAGCAGTTACCCTCCCGCGGGGACTCAAGATACGCAGTATTTT. Translated, it gives CASSYPPAGTQDTQYF.

This clone came up a few times. The chain couples TRBV19 to TRBJ2-1; D call uncertain. V was clipped by 3 bases and J by 11 bases, with 14 bases between them. CDR1 is LNHDA and CDR2 is SQIVND in the germline V gene (reference sequence). The CDR3 totals 13 residues. The CDR3 DNA follows: TGTGCCAGTAGTATCGCCGACTTCCAGCAGCAGTTCTTC. This encodes CASSIADFQQQFF. The full variable domain, with the rest looked up from reference TRBV19 and TRBJ2-1, is DGGITQSPKYLFRKEGQNVTLSCEQNLNHDAMYWYRQDPGQGLRLIYYSQIVNDFQKGDIAEGYSVSREKKESFPLTVTSAQKNPTAFYLCASSIADFQQQFFGPGTRLTVL.

The chain is built from TRBV27 and TRBJ2-7, with 9 bases matching TRBD2. The germline gives CDR1 MNHEY, CDR2 SMNVEV (reference sequence). The junction had 4 bases not matched to a gene; V was cut back by 6 bases and J by 1 base. The length of the CDR3 is 14 residues. DNA for the CDR3: TGTGCCAGCAGAGGACTAGCGTATTCCTACGAGCAGTACTTC. This codes for CASRGLAYSYEQYF.

The chain couples TRBV18 to TRBJ2-1; D is ambiguous. Germline values: CDR1 KGHSH, CDR2 LQKENI. This CDR3 region has 13 residues. Trimming took off 4 bases at V and 8 bases at J, with 12 bases between the two ends. The CDR3 region has the DNA TGTGCCAGCTCACGAACGGTAGACTATGAGCAGTTCTTC. Protein product: CASSRTVDYEQFF.

This chain uses TRBV15 with TRBJ1-4; D might be TRBD1 (5 bases). CDR3 length: 13 residues. V was pared by 1 base and J by 7 bases, with 7 bases between. Per the germline V gene, CDR1 is LNHNV and CDR2 is YYDKDF (reference sequence). In DNA, the CDR3 is TGTGCCACCAGCAGAGGACAGTCTGAAAAACTGTTTTTT. The encoded protein is CATSRGQSEKLFF.

The chain joins TRBV3-1 (or the pseudogene TRBV3-2) to TRBJ2-7, with D hard to call. The germline V gene encodes CDR1 LGHDT and CDR2 YNNKEL (reference sequence). The V end was cut by 2 bases, the J end by 9 bases, with 17 bases between. The length of the CDR3 is 14 residues. The CDR3 coding sequence is TGTGCCAGCAGCCAATTTCTTGGCGGAGAAGGGCAGTACTTC. This gives the protein CASSQFLGGEGQYF.

This clone was found a few times. J is TRBJ1-1 and V is TRBV11-1; D possibly corresponds to TRBD1 (6 bases). V lost 3 bases and J lost 2, with 13 bases in between. Germline CDR1 SGHAT, CDR2 FQDESV (reference sequence). This CDR3 region has 15 residues. In nucleotides, the CDR3 is TGTGCCAGCAGCTTCAGGGGTGGAAAAAACACTGAAGCTTTCTTT. Its translation: CASSFRGGKNTEAFF. The full variable domain, completed using reference TRBV11-1 and TRBJ1-1, is EAEVAQSPRYKITEKSQAVAFWCDPISGHATLYWYRQILGQGPELLVQFQDESVVDDSQLPKDRFSAERLKGVDSTLKIQPAELGDSAMYLCASSFRGGKNTEAFFGQGTRLTVV.